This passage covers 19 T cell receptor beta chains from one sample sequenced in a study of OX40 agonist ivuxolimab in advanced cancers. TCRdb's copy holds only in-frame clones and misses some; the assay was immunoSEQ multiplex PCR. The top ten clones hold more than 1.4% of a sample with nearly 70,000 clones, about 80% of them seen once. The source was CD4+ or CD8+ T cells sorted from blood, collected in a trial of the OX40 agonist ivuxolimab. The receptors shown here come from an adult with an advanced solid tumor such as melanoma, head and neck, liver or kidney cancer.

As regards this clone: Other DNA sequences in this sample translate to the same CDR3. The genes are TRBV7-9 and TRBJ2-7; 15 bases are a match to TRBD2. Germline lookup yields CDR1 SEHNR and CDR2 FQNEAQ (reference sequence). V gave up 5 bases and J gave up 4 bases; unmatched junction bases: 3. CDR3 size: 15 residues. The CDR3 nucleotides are TGTGCCAGCAGCGGACTAGCGGGGGGGAGATACGAGCAGTACTTC. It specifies CASSGLAGGRYEQYF.

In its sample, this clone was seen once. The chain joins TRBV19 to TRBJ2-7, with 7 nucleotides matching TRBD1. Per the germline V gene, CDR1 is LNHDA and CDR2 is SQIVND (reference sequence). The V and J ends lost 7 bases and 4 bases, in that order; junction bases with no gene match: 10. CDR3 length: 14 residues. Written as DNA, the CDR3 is TGTGCCAGTACCCCCGGGGACAGCCGGTACGAGCAGTACTTC. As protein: CASTPGDSRYEQYF.

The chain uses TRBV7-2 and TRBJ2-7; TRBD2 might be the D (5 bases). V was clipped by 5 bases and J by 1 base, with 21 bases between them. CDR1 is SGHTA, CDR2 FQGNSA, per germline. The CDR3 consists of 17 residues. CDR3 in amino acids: CASSQRASGSQSYEQYF. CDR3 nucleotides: TGTGCCAGCAGCCAGAGAGCAAGCGGAAGCCAGTCCTACGAGCAGTACTTC.

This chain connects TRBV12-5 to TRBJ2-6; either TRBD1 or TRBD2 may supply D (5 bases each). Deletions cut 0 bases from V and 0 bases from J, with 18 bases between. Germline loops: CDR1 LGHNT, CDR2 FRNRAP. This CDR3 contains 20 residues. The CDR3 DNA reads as TGTGCTAGTGGTTTGGTACTAGGTGGGGGACGGTCCTCTGGGGCCAACGTCCTGACTTTC. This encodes CASGLVLGGGRSSGANVLTF.

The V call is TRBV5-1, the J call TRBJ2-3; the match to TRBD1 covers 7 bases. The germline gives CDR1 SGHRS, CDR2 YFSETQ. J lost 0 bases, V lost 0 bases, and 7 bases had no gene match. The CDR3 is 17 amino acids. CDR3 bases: TGCGCCAGCAGCTTGGGCCACCGGGACAGAAGCACAGATACGCAGTATTTT. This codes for CASSLGHRDRSTDTQYF. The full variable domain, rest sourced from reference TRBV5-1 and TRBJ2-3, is KAGVTQTPRYLIKTRGQQVTLSCSPISGHRSVSWYQQTPGQGLQFLFEYFSETQRNKGNFPGRFSGRQFSNSRSEMNVSTLELGDSALYLCASSLGHRDRSTDTQYFGPGTRLTVL.

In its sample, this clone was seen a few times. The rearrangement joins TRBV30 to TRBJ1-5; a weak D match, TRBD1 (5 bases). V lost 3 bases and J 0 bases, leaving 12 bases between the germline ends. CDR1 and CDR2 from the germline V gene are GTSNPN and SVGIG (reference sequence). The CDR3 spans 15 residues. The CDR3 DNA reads TGTGCCTGGAGCCCAGGGAGCTATAGCAATCAGCCCCAGCATTTT. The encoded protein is CAWSPGSYSNQPQHF.

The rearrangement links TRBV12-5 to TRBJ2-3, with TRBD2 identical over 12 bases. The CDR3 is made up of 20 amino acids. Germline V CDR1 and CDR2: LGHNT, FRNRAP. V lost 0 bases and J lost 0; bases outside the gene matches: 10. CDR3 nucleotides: TGTGCTAGTGGTTTGGTACTCCTAGCGGGGGGGCCTACTAGCACAGATACGCAGTATTTT. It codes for CASGLVLLAGGPTSTDTQYF.

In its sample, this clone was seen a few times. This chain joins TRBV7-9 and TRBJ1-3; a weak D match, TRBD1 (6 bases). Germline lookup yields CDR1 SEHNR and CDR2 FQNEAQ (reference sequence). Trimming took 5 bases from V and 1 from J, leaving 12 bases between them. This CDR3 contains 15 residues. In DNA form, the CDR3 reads TGTGCCAGCAGCCTCAAGGGGGGATCTGGAAACACCATATATTTT. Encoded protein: CASSLKGGSGNTIYF.

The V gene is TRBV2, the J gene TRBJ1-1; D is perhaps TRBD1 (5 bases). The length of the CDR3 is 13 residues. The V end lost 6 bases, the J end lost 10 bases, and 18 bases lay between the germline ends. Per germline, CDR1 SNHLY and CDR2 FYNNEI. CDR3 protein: CASRGDGGLLAFF. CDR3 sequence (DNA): TGTGCCAGCAGGGGGGACGGCGGGTTGCTAGCTTTCTTT.

CDR3 nucleotide sequence: TGTGCCAGCAGTGAACTGTTACTCAGGAACACTGAAGCTTTCTTT. It codes for CASSELLLRNTEAFF. The V and J genes are TRBV2 and TRBJ1-1; D call uncertain. CDR1 is SNHLY, CDR2 FYNNEI, per germline. The V end lost 2 bases, the J end lost 1 base, and 11 bases lay between the germline ends. CDR3 length: 15 amino acids.

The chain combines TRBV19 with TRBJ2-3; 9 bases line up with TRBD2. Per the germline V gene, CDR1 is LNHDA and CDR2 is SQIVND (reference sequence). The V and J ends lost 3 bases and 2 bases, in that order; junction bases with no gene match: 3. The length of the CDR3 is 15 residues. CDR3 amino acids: CASSIKRGATDTQYF. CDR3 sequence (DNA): TGTGCCAGTAGTATCAAGCGGGGGGCCACAGATACGCAGTATTTT.

The CDR3 DNA reads as TGTGCCAGCAGCCTGACGGGAACCCTAGACATTCAGTACTTC. Translation gives CASSLTGTLDIQYF. The chain is built from TRBV6-4 and TRBJ2-4; D might be TRBD2 (5 bases). The CDR3 is 14 amino acids. Trimming took 6 bases from V and 8 from J, leaving 17 bases between them. From germline, CDR1 is MRHNA and CDR2 SNTAGT.

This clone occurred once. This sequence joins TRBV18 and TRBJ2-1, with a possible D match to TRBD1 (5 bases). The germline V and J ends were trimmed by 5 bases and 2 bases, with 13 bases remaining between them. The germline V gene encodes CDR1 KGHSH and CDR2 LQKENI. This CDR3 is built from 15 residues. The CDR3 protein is CASSKSRATYNEQFF. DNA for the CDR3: TGTGCCAGCTCAAAATCCAGGGCAACCTACAATGAGCAGTTCTTC. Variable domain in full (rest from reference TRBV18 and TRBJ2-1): NAGVMQNPRHLVRRRGQEARLRCSPMKGHSHVYWYRQLPEEGLKFMVYLQKENIIDESGMPKERFSAEFPKEGPSILRIQQVVRGDSAAYFCASSKSRATYNEQFFGPGTRLTVL.

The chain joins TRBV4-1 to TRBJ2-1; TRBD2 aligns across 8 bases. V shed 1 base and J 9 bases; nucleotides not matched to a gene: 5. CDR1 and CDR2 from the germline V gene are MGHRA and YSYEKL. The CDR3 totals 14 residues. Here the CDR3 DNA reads TGCGCCAGCAGCCAAGCCGGGGGGGCTGTTGAGCAGTTCTTC. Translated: CASSQAGGAVEQFF.

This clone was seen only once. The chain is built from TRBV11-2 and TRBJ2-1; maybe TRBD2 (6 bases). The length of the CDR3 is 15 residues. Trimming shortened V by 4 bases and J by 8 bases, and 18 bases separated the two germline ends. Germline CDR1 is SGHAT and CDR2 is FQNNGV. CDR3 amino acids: CASSSFRESGHEQFF. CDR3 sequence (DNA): TGTGCCAGCAGCTCTTTCCGGGAGTCGGGGCATGAGCAGTTCTTC.

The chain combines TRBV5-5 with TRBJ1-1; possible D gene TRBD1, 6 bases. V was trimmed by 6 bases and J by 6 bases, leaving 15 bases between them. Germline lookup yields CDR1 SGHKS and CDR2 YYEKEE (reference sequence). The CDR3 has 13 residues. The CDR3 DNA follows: TGTGCCAGCACCTCAGACAGGACCTCTGAAGCTTTCTTT. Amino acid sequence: CASTSDRTSEAFF.

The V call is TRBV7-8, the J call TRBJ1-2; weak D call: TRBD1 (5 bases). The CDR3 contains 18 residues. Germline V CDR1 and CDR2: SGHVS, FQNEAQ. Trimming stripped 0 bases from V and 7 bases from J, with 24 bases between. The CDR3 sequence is CASSLARFPPPGRGGYTF. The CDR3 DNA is TGTGCCAGCAGCTTAGCTAGGTTCCCCCCCCCGGGGAGGGGTGGCTACACCTTC.

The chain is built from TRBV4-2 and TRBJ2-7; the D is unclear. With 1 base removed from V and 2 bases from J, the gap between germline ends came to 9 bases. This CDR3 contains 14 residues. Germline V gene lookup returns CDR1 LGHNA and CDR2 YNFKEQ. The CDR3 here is CASSQAVGTYEQYF. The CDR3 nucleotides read TGTGCCAGCAGCCAAGCGGTAGGTACCTACGAGCAGTACTTC.

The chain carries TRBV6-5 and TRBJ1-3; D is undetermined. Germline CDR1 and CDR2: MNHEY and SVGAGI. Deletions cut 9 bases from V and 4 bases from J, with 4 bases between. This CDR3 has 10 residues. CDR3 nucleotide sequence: TGTGCCAGTCGAGGAAACACCATATATTTT. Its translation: CASRGNTIYF.